A selection of T cell receptor beta chains follows, all from one sample in a study of cytomegalovirus exposure and HLA in healthy donors. Only in-frame clones appear in the TCRdb table, and some are missing; sequencing was by immunoSEQ multiplex PCR. The sample yields about 140,000 clones, roughly 74% seen once. Sequenced: PBMCs. Receptor source: a man between 18 and 35 years old in good health and CMV-seropositive. CDR3s include the opening cysteine and the closing phenylalanine or tryptophan. The D gene is left open where the match is weak. Clone size is not always given. Where it is, it says once, few, many or a class for expanded clones.

clone size: .; CDR3 length: 16; D gene: TRBD2; J gene: TRBJ2-1; V gene: TRBV5-1; CDR3 protein: CASSLIPSGAINEQFF; CDR3 DNA: TGCGCCAGCAGCTTGATACCTAGCGGTGCGATCAATGAGCAGTTCTTC
clone size: .; CDR3 length: 17; D gene: .; J gene: TRBJ1-1; V gene: TRBV5-3; CDR3 protein: CARSLVDNAAGCTEAFF; CDR3 DNA: TGTGCCAGAAGCTTGGTGGATAATGCCGCGGGGTGCACTGAAGCTTTCTTT
clone size: .; CDR3 length: 16; D gene: TRBD2; J gene: TRBJ2-7; V gene: TRBV27; CDR3 protein: CASRRILAAGGGEQYF; CDR3 DNA: TGTGCCAGCAGGCGAATACTAGCGGCTGGGGGGGGTGAGCAGTACTTC
clone size: .; CDR3 length: 16; D gene: TRBD2; J gene: TRBJ2-7; V gene: TRBV5-4; CDR3 protein: CASSLGGAGGQGEQYF; CDR3 DNA: TGTGCCAGCAGCTTGGGCGGAGCGGGAGGGCAAGGCGAGCAGTACTTC
clone size: .; CDR3 length: 15; D gene: TRBD2; J gene: TRBJ2-7; V gene: TRBV19; CDR3 protein: CASSSPAGRTYEQYF; CDR3 DNA: TGTGCCAGTAGTTCCCCAGCGGGGCGGACCTACGAGCAGTACTTC
clone size: .; CDR3 length: 16; D gene: TRBD2; J gene: TRBJ2-2; V gene: TRBV5-1; CDR3 protein: CASSLGAGVGTGELFF; CDR3 DNA: TGCGCCAGCAGCTTGGGAGCGGGAGTGGGCACCGGGGAGCTGTTTTTT
clone size: .; CDR3 length: 15; D gene: TRBD1; J gene: TRBJ2-2; V gene: TRBV7-9; CDR3 protein: CASSTDRENTGELFF; CDR3 DNA: TGTGCCAGCAGCACGGACAGGGAGAACACCGGGGAGCTGTTTTTT
clone size: .; CDR3 length: 14; D gene: .; J gene: TRBJ2-3; V gene: TRBV30; CDR3 protein: CAWSVGGSTDTQYF; CDR3 DNA: TGTGCCTGGAGTGTAGGGGGAAGCACAGATACGCAGTATTTT
clone size: .; CDR3 length: 15; D gene: .; J gene: TRBJ2-1; V gene: TRBV4-1; CDR3 protein: CASSPSQVEMLQQFF; CDR3 DNA: TGCGCCAGCAGCCCTTCACAGGTCGAAATGTTGCAGCAGTTCTTC
clone size: few; CDR3 length: 19; D gene: TRBD2; J gene: TRBJ2-5; V gene: TRBV5-6; CDR3 protein: CASSLGQTLAGGPGETQYF; CDR3 DNA: TGTGCCAGCAGCTTGGGGCAAACTCTAGCGGGAGGGCCGGGGGAGACCCAGTACTTC
clone size: .; CDR3 length: 18; D gene: TRBD2; J gene: TRBJ2-1; V gene: TRBV18; CDR3 protein: CASSPTPSGTNLGNEQFF; CDR3 DNA: TGTGCCAGCTCACCAACGCCTAGCGGGACGAATTTGGGGAATGAGCAGTTCTTC
clone size: .; CDR3 length: 15; D gene: .; J gene: TRBJ1-2; V gene: TRBV7-6; CDR3 protein: CASSPDIGVSGGYTF; CDR3 DNA: TGTGCCAGCAGCCCGGACATTGGGGTGTCCGGAGGCTACACCTTC
clone size: few; CDR3 length: 14; D gene: TRBD2; J gene: TRBJ2-7; V gene: TRBV5-1; CDR3 protein: CASSLGLAGGEQYF; CDR3 DNA: TGCGCCAGCAGCTTGGGACTAGCGGGCGGCGAGCAGTACTTC
clone size: .; CDR3 length: 13; D gene: .; J gene: TRBJ1-1; V gene: TRBV28; CDR3 protein: CASRNRANTEAFF; CDR3 DNA: TGTGCCAGCAGGAACAGGGCCAACACTGAAGCTTTCTTT
clone size: .; CDR3 length: 15; D gene: TRBD2; J gene: TRBJ2-2; V gene: TRBV4-1; CDR3 protein: CARGTSGTNTGELFF; CDR3 DNA: TGCGCCAGAGGGACTAGCGGGACGAACACCGGGGAGCTGTTTTTT
clone size: .; CDR3 length: 17; D gene: TRBD2; J gene: TRBJ2-7; V gene: TRBV27; CDR3 protein: CASSKGTSGISSYEQYF; CDR3 DNA: TGTGCCAGCAGTAAAGGGACTAGCGGGATCAGCTCCTACGAGCAGTACTTC
clone size: .; CDR3 length: 13; D gene: .; J gene: TRBJ2-1; V gene: TRBV7-9; CDR3 protein: CASSLGLALPQFF; CDR3 DNA: TGTGCCAGCAGCTTAGGGCTAGCGCTACCGCAGTTCTTC
clone size: .; CDR3 length: 15; D gene: TRBD1; J gene: TRBJ2-7; V gene: TRBV19; CDR3 protein: CASSTRDRPLYEQYF; CDR3 DNA: TGTGCCAGTAGTACTCGGGACAGACCACTCTACGAGCAGTACTTC
clone size: .; CDR3 length: 17; D gene: TRBD2; J gene: TRBJ2-3; V gene: TRBV27; CDR3 protein: CASSFILGSGGTDTQYF; CDR3 DNA: TGTGCCAGCAGTTTCATATTGGGTAGCGGGGGCACAGATACGCAGTATTTT
clone size: .; CDR3 length: 14; D gene: TRBD1; J gene: TRBJ2-7; V gene: TRBV4-1; CDR3 protein: CASSQGTGVREQYF; CDR3 DNA: TGCGCCAGCAGCCAAGGGACAGGGGTTCGCGAGCAGTACTTC
clone size: .; CDR3 length: 16; D gene: .; J gene: TRBJ2-7; V gene: TRBV7-2; CDR3 protein: CASSHRIGGRSYEQYF; CDR3 DNA: TGTGCCAGCAGCCACCGGATTGGCGGTCGCTCCTACGAGCAGTACTTC
clone size: .; CDR3 length: 15; D gene: .; J gene: TRBJ2-1; V gene: TRBV27; CDR3 protein: CASRPGQLGGNEQFF; CDR3 DNA: TGTGCCAGCAGACCTGGACAGCTCGGAGGTAATGAGCAGTTCTTC
clone size: .; CDR3 length: 16; D gene: TRBD1; J gene: TRBJ2-1; V gene: TRBV5-1; CDR3 protein: CASSLLRGQGAREQFF; CDR3 DNA: TGCGCCAGCAGCTTGCTGAGGGGACAGGGGGCTCGGGAGCAGTTCTTC
clone size: few; CDR3 length: 15; D gene: TRBD1; J gene: TRBJ2-3; V gene: TRBV6-4; CDR3 protein: CASSAGTGGADTQYF; CDR3 DNA: TGTGCCAGCAGTGCCGGGACAGGGGGCGCAGATACGCAGTATTTT
clone size: .; CDR3 length: 14; D gene: TRBD1; J gene: TRBJ1-3; V gene: TRBV5-1; CDR3 protein: CASSTGTGGDTIYF; CDR3 DNA: TGCGCCAGCAGTACCGGGACAGGGGGTGACACCATATATTTT